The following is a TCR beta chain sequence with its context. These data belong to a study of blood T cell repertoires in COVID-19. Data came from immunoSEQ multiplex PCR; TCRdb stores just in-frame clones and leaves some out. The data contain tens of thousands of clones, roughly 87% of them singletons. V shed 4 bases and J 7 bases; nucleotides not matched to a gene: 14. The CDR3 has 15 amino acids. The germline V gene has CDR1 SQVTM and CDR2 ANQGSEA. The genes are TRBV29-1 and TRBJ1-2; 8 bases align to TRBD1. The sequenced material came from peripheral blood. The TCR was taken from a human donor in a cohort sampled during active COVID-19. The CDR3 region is CSVGGGPGGLSGYTF. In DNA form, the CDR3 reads TGCAGCGTTGGTGGGGGCCCAGGGGGCCTTTCTGGCTACACCTTC.